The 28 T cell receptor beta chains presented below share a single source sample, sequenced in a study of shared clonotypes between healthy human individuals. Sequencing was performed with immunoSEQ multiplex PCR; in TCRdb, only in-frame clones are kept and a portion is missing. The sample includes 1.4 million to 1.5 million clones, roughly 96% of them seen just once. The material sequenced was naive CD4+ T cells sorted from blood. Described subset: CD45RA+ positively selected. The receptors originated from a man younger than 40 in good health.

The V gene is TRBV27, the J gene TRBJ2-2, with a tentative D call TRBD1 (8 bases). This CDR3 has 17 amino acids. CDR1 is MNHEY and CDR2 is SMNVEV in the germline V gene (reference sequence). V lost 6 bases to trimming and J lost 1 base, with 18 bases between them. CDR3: CASRDSNRGGNTGELFF. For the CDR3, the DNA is TGTGCCAGCAGGGACTCCAACAGGGGGGGGAACACCGGGGAGCTGTTTTTT.

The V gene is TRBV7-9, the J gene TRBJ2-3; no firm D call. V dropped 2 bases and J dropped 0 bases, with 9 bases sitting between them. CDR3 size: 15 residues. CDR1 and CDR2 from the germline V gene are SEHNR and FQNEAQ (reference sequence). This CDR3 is CASSLIGSSTDTQYF. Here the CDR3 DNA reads TGTGCCAGCAGCTTAATTGGTAGCAGCACAGATACGCAGTATTTT.

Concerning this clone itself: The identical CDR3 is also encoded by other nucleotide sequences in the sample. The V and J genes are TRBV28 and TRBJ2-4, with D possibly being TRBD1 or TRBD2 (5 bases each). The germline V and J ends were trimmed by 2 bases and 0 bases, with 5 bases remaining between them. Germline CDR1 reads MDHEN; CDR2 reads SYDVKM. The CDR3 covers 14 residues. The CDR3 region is CASSLGGAKNIQYF. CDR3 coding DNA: TGTGCCAGCAGTTTAGGGGGAGCCAAAAACATTCAGTACTTC.

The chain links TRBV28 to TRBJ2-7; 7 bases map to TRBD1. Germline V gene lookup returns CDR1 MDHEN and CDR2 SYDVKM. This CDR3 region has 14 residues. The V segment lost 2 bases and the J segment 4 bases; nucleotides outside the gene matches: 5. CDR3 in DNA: TGTGCCAGCAGTTTAAGGACAGGCGATTACGAGCAGTACTTC. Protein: CASSLRTGDYEQYF.

For the CDR3, the DNA is TGTGCCAGCAGCTTAGGGGTTCGGGGAGGTAGCAATCAGCCCCAGCATTTT. Its protein is CASSLGVRGGSNQPQHF. This sequence joins TRBV11-3 and TRBJ1-5; D is unclear. V lost 1 base and J 0 bases, leaving 13 bases between the germline ends. Per germline, CDR1 SGHNT and CDR2 YENEEA. This CDR3 spans 17 amino acids.

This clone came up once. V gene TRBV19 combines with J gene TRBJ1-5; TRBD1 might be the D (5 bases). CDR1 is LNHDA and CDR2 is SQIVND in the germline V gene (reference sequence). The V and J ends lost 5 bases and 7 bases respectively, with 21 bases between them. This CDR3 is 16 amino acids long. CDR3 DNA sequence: TGTGCCAGTAGTGCCCCCGGGGGTTCAGCAAAGCAGCCCCAGCATTTT. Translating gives CASSAPGGSAKQPQHF.

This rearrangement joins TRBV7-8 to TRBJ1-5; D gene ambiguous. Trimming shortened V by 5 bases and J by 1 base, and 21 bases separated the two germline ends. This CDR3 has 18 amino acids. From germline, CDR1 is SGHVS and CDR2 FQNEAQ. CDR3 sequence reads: CASSPTTIGVGSNQPQHF. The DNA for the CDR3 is TGTGCCAGCAGCCCGACCACCATCGGGGTGGGCAGCAATCAGCCCCAGCATTTT.

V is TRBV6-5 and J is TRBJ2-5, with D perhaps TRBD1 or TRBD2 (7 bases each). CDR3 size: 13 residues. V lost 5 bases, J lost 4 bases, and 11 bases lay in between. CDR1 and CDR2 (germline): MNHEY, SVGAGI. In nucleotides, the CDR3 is TGTGCCAGCAGTCAGGGGGGGCGAGAGACCCAGTACTTC. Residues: CASSQGGRETQYF.

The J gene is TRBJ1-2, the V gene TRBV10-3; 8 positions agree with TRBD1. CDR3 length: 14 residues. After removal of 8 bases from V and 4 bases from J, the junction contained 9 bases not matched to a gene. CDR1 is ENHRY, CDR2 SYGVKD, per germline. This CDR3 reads CAIRGQGGSYGYTF. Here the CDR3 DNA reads TGTGCCATCCGAGGACAGGGCGGGAGCTATGGCTACACCTTC.

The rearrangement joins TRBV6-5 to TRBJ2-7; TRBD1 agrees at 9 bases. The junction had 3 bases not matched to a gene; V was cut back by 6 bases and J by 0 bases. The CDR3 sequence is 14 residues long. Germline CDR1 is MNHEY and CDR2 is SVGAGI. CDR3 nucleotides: TGTGCCAGCAGGGGGACAGGGAGCTCCTACGAGCAGTACTTC. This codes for CASRGTGSSYEQYF.

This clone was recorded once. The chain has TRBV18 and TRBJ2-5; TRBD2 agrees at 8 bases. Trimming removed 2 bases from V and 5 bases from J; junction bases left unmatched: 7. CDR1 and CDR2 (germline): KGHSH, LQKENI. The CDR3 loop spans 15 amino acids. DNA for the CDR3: TGTGCCAGCTCACCAATGGGGACTAGTCAGGAGACCCAGTACTTC. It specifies CASSPMGTSQETQYF.

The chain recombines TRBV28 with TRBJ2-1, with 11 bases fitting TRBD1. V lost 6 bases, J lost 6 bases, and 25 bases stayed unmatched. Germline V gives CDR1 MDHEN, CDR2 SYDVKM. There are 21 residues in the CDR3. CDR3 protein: CASSPILSSNRDRGASNEQFF. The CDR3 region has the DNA TGTGCCAGCAGCCCCATCTTGAGCTCCAACCGGGACAGGGGGGCGTCCAATGAGCAGTTCTTC. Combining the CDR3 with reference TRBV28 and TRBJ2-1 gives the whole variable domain DVKVTQSSRYLVKRTGEKVFLECVQDMDHENMFWYRQDPGLGLRLIYFSYDVKMKEKGDIPEGYSVSREKKERFSLILESASTNQTSMYLCASSPILSSNRDRGASNEQFFGPGTRLTVL.

CDR3: CASSPTLGTTTREYF. The DNA for the CDR3 is TGTGCCAGCAGCCCAACCCTCGGGACTACTACGAGGGAGTACTTC. The chain links TRBV7-9 to TRBJ2-7, with TRBD2 matching over 7 bases. The length of the CDR3 is 15 residues. Trimming removed 5 bases from V and 11 bases from J; junction bases left unmatched: 18. Germline CDR1 SEHNR, CDR2 FQNEAQ (reference sequence).

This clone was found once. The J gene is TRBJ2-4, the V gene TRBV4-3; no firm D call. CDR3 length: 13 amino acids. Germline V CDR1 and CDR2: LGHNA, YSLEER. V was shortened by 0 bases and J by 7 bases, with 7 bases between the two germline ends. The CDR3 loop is CASSQDNRNIQYF. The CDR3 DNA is TGCGCCAGCAGCCAAGATAACCGTAACATTCAGTACTTC.

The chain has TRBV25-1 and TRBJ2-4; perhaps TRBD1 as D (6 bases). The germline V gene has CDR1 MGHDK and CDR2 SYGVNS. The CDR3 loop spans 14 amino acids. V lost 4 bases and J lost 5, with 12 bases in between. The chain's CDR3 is CASSATTGENIQYF. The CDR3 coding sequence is TGTGCCAGCAGTGCAACGACAGGAGAAAACATTCAGTACTTC.

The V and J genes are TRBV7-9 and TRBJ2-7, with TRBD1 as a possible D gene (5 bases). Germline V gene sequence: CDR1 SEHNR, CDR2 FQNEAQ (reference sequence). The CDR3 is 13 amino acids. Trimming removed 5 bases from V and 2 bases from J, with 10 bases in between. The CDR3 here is CASSAKTAYEQYF. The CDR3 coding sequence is TGTGCCAGCAGCGCAAAGACAGCCTACGAGCAGTACTTC.

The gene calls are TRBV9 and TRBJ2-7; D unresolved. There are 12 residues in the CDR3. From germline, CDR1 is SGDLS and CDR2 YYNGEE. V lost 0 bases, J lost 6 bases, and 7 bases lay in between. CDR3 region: CASSVADSEQYF. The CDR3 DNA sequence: TGTGCCAGCAGCGTAGCTGACTCCGAGCAGTACTTC.

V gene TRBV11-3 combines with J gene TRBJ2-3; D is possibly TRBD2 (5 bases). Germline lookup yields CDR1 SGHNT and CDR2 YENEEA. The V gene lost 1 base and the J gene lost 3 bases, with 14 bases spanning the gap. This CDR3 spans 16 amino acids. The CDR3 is CASSLVVGVRTDTQYF. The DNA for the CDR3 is TGTGCCAGCAGCTTAGTGGTGGGAGTTCGGACAGATACGCAGTATTTT.

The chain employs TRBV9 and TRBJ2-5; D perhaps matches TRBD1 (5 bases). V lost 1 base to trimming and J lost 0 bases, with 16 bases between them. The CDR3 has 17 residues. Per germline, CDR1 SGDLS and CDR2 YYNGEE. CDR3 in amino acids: CASSVRRTPRDQETQYF. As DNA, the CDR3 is TGTGCCAGCAGCGTACGCAGAACCCCCAGGGACCAAGAGACCCAGTACTTC.

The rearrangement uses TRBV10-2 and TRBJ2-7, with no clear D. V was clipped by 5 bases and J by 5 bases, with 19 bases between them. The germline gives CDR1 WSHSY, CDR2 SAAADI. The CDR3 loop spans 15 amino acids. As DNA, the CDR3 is TGCGCCAGCAGTCCCTTACAATCCCTTGGGGACGAGCAGTACTTC. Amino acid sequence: CASSPLQSLGDEQYF.

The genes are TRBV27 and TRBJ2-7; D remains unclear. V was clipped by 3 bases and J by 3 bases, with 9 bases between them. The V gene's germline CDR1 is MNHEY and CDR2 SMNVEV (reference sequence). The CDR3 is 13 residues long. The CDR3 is CASSLAPNYEQYF. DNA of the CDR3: TGTGCCAGCAGTTTGGCCCCAAACTACGAGCAGTACTTC.

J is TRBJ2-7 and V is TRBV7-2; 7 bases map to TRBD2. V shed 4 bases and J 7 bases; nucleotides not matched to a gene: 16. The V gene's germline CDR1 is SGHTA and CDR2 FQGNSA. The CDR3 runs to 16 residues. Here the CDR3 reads CASSWRREEGSREQYF. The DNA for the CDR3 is TGTGCCAGCAGCTGGAGACGGGAGGAAGGCTCAAGGGAGCAGTACTTC.

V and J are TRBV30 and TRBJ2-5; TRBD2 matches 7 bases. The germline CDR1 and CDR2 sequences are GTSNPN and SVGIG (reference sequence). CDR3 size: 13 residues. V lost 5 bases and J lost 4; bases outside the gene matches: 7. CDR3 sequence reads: CAWGGRAGETQYF. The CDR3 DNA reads TGTGCCTGGGGCGGGAGAGCGGGAGAGACCCAGTACTTC.

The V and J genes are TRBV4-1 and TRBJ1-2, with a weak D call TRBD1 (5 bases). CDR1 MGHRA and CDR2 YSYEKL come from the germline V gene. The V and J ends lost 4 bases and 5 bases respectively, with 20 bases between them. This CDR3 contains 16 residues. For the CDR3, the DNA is TGCGCCAGCAGCCCACAGGACATCCTGAGAGGGTATGGCTACACCTTC. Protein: CASSPQDILRGYGYTF.

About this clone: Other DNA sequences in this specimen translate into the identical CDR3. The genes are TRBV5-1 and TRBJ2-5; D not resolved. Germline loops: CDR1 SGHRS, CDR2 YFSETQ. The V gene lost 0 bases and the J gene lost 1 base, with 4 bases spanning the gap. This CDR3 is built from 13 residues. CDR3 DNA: TGCGCCAGCAGCTTGGTCCCCCAAGAGACCCAGTACTTC. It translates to CASSLVPQETQYF.

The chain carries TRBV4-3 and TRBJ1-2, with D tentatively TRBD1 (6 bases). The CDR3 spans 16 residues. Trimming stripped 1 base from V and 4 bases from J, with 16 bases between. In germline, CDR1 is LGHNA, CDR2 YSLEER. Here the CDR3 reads CASSQGAGGGSYGYTF. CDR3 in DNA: TGCGCCAGCAGCCAAGGAGCGGGGGGCGGAAGCTATGGCTACACCTTC.

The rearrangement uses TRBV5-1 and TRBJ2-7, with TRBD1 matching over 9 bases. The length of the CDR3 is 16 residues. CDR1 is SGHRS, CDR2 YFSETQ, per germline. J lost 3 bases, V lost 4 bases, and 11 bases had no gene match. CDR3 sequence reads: CASSPGGDRVRYEQYF. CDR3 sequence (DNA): TGCGCCAGCAGCCCTGGGGGGGACAGGGTCCGCTACGAGCAGTACTTC.

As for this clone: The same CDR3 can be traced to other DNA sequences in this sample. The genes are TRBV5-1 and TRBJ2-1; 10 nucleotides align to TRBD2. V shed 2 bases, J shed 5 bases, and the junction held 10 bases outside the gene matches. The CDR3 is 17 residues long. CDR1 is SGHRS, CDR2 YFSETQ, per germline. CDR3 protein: CASSLAPGLAGDNEQFF. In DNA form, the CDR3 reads TGCGCCAGCAGCTTAGCCCCCGGGCTAGCGGGAGACAATGAGCAGTTCTTC.